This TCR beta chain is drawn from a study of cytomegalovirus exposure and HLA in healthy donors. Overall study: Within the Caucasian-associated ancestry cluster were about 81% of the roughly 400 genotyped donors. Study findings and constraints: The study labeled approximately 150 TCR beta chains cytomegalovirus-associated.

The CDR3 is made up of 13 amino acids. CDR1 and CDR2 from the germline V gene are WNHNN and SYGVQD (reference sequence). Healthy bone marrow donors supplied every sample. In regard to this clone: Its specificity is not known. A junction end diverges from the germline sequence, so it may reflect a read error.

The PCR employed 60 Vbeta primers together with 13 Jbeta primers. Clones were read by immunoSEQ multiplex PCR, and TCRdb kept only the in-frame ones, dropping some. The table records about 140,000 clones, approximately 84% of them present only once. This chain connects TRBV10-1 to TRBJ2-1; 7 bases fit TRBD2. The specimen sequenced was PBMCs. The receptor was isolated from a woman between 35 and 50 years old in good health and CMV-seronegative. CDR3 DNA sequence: TGCGCCACCAGTAAGATAGCGGGCAATGAGCAGTTCTTC. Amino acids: CATSKIAGNEQFF.